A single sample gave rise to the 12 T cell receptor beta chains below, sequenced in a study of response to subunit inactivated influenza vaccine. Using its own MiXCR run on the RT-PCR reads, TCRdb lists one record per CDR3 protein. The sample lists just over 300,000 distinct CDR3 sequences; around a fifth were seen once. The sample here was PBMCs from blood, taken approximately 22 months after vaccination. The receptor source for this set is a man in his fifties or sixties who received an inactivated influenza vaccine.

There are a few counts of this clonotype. DNA of the CDR3: TGTGCCAGCAGTTTGGGCAGGGTTGTAGGTGAAAAACTGTTTTTT. This encodes CASSLGRVVGEKLFF. V gene TRBV28 combines with J gene TRBJ1-4; tentative D call: TRBD1 (5 bases). Germline CDR1 MDHEN, CDR2 SYDVKM. This CDR3 is built from 15 residues. Deletions cut 3 bases from V and 7 bases from J, with 15 bases between.

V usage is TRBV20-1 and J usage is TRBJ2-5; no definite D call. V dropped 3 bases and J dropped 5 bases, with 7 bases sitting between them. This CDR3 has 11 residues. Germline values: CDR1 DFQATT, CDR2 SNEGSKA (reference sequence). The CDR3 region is CSASDWETQYF. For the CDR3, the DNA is TGCAGTGCTAGTGATTGGGAGACCCAGTACTTC.

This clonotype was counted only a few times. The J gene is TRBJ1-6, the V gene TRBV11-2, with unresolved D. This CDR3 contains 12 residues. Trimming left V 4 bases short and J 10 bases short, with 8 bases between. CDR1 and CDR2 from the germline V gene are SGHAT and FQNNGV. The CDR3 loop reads CASSSRMSPLHF. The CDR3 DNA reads TGTGCCAGCAGCTCTAGAATGTCACCCCTCCACTTT.

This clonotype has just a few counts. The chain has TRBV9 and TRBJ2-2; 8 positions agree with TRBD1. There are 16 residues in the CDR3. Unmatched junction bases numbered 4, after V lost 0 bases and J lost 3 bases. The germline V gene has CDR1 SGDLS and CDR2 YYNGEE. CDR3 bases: TGTGCCAGCAGCGTAGGAGCAGGGGGCCACACCGGGGAGCTGTTTTTT. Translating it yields CASSVGAGGHTGELFF.

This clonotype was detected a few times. The CDR3 sequence: CASSPWRRADYGYTF. Written as DNA, the CDR3 is TGTGCCAGCAGCCCCTGGCGGAGGGCCGACTATGGCTACACCTTC. This chain joins TRBV9 and TRBJ1-2, with D hard to call. Trimming removed 4 bases at V and 3 bases at J, with 16 bases between. This CDR3 region has 15 residues. Looked up from germline, CDR1 is SGDLS and CDR2 is YYNGEE.

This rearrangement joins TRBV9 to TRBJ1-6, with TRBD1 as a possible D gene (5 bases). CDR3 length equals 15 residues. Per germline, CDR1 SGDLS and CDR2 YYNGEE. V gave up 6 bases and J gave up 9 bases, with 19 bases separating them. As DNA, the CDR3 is TGTGCCAGCAATTCGGGGACCATCGACGGTTCACCCCTCCACTTT. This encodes CASNSGTIDGSPLHF.

CDR3 in DNA: TGCGCCAGCAGCCCTGAGCAGTACTTC. It specifies CASSPEQYF. This sequence joins TRBV5-1 and TRBJ2-7; unclear D gene. Trimming took off 4 bases at V and 7 bases at J, with 3 bases between the two ends. The CDR3 consists of 9 residues. CDR1 is SGHRS and CDR2 is YFSETQ in the germline V gene.

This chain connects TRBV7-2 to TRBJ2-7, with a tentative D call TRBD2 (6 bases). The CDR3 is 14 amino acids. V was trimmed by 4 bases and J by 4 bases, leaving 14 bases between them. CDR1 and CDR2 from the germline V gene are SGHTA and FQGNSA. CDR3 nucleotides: TGTGCCAGCAGCTCCATAGGTCGGGGGTACGAGCAGTACTTC. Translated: CASSSIGRGYEQYF.

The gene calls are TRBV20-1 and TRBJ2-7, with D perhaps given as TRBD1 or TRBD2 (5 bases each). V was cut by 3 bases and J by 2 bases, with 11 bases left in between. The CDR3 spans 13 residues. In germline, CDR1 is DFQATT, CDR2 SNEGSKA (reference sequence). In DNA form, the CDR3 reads TGCAGTGCTAGTTCCAGGGAGCCCTACGAGCAGTACTTC. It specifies CSASSREPYEQYF.

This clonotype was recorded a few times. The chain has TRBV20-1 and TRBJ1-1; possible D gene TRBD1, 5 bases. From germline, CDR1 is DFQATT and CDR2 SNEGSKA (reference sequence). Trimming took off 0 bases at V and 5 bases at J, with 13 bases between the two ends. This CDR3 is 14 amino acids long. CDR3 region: CSARDATWGTEAFF. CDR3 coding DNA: TGCAGTGCTAGAGATGCCACCTGGGGGACTGAAGCTTTCTTT.

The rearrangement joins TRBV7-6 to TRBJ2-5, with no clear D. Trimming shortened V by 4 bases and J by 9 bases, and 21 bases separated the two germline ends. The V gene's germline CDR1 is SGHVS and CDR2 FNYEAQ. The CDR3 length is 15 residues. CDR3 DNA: TGTGCCAGCAGCTCGAACGTCGAAGAGATTGAGGCCCAGTACTTC. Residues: CASSSNVEEIEAQYF.

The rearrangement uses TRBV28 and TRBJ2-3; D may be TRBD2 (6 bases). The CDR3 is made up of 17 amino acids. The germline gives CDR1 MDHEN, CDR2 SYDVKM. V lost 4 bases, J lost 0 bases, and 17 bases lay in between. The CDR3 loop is CASSSLDYTYSTDTQYF. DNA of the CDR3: TGTGCCAGCAGTTCTCTGGACTACACGTATAGCACAGATACGCAGTATTTT.